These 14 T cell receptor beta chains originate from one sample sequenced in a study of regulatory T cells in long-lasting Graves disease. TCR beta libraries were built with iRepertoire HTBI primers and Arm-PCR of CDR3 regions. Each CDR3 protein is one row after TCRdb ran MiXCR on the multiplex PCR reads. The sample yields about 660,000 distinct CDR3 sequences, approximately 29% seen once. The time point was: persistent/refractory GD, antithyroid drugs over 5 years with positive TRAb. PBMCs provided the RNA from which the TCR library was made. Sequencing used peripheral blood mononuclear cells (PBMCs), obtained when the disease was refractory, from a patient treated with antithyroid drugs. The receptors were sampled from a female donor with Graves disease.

CDR3 nucleotide sequence: TGTGCCAGTAAAGGAGTAACTAGCGACGAGCAGTACTTC. This sequence encodes CASKGVTSDEQYF. V is TRBV19 and J is TRBJ2-7, with TRBD2 matching over 7 bases. Losses at the gene ends were 7 bases for V and 5 bases for J; bases not matched to a gene: 8. The CDR3 runs 13 residues. CDR1 and CDR2 (germline): LNHDA, SQIVND (reference sequence).

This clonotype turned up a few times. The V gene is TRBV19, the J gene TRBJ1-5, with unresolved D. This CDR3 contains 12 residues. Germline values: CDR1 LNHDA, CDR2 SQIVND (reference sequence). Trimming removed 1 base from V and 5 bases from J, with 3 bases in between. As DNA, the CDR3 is TGTGCCAGTAGTATAGGCGATCAGCCCCAGCATTTT. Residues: CASSIGDQPQHF.

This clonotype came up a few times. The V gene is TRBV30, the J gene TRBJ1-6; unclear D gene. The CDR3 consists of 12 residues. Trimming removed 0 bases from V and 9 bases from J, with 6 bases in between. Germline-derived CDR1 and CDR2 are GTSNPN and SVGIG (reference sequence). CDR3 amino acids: CAWSVTTSPLHF. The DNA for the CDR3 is TGTGCCTGGAGTGTCACCACTTCACCCCTCCACTTT.

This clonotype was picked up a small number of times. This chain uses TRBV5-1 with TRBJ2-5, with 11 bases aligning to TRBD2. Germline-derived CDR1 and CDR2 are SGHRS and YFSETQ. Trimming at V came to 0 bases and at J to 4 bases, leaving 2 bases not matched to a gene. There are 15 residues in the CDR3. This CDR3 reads CASSLATSGTETQYF. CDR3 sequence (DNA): TGCGCCAGCAGCTTGGCGACTAGCGGGACAGAGACCCAGTACTTC.

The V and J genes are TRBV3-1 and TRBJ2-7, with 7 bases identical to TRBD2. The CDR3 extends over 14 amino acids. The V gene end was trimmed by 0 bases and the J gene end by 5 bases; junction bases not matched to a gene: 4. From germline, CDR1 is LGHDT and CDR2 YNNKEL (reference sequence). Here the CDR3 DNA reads TGTGCCAGCAGCCAAGATCAACTAGCGAACGAGCAGTACTTC. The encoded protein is CASSQDQLANEQYF.

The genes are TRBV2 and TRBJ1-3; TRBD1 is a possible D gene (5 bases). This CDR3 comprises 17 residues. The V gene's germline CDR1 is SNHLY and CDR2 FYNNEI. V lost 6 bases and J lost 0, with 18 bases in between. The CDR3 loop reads CASSALTRDRSGNTIYF. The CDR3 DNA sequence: TGTGCCAGCAGCGCACTAACCAGGGATCGCTCTGGAAACACCATATATTTT.

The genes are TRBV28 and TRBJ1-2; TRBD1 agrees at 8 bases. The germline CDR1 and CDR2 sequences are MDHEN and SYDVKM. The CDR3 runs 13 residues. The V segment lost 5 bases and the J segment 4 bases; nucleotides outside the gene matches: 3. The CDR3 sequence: CASSAGQVYGYTF. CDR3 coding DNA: TGTGCCAGCAGTGCGGGACAGGTCTATGGCTACACCTTC.

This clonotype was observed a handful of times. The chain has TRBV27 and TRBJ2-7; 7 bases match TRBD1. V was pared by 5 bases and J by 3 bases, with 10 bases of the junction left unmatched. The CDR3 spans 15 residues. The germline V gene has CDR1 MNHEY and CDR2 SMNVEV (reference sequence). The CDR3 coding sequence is TGTGCCAGCAGTCTCTCCCGACAGGGCGGCTACGAGCAGTACTTC. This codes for CASSLSRQGGYEQYF.

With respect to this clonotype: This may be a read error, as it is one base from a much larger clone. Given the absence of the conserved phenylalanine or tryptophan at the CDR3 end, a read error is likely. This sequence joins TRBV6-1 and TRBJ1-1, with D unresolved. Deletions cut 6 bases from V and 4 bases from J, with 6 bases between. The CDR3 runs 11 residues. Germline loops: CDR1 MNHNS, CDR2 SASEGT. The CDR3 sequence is CASRWGTEAFL. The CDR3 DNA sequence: TGTGCCAGCAGATGGGGCACTGAAGCTTTCCTT.

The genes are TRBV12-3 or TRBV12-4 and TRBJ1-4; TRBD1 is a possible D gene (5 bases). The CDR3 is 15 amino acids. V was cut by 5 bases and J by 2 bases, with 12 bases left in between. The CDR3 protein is CASSIERGTNEKLFF. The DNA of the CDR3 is TGTGCCAGCAGTATCGAGCGGGGGACTAATGAAAAACTGTTTTTT.

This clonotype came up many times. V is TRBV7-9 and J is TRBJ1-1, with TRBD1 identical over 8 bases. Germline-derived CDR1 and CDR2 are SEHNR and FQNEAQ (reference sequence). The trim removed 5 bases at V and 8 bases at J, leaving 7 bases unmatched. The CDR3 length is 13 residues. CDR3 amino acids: CASSPDRGAEAFF. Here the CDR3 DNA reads TGTGCCAGCAGCCCCGACAGGGGAGCAGAAGCTTTCTTT.

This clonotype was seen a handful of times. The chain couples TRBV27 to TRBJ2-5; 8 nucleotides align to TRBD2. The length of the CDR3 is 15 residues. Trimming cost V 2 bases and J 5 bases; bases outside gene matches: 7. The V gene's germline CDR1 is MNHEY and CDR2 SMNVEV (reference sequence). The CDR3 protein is CASSLISGEGETQYF. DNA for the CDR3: TGTGCCAGCAGTTTAATTAGCGGGGAGGGGGAGACCCAGTACTTC.

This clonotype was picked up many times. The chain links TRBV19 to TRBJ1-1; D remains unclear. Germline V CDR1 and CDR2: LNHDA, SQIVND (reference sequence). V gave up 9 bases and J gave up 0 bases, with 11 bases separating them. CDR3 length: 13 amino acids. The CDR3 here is CASSPGLNTEAFF. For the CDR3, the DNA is TGTGCCAGCAGCCCGGGGTTGAACACTGAAGCTTTCTTT.

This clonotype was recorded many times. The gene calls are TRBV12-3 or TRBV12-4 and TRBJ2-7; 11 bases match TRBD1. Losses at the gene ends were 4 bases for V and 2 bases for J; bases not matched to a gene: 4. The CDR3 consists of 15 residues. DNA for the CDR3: TGTGCCAGCAGTTCCACGGGACAGGGGGCCTACGAGCAGTACTTC. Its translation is CASSSTGQGAYEQYF.